Sequencing of this T cell receptor beta chain was carried out in a study of blood T cell repertoires in COVID-19 (dated by TCRdb to about 2020). Describing the broader study: Collaborator samples came from the United States, Italy and Spain and covered acute and convalescent phases of COVID-19. Samples came from the ongoing ImmuneRACE study (first 160 participants) plus 1,254 subjects from 6 global collaborators. Sample metadata almost always included a de-identified subject ID, COVID-19 status, age in years and sex. Subjects who had been exposed to COVID-19, were actively infected with it, or had recovered from it provided the deeply sampled blood TCRbeta repertoires that made up the dataset. Where available, HLA class I and class II types were taken from metadata supplied by the sample provider and were not determined by assay-based typing. A freely available public database, intended as a resource for researchers studying the immune response to SARS-CoV-2, is where the repertoires were released. The material from the prospective study consisted of cDNA or gDNA derived from T cells, B-cell-depleted T cells, or PBMCs.

The research as a whole found: The quantity of clinical and demographic metadata differed by source and by participant and was supplied without curation.

TCRbeta CDR3 regions were amplified from genomic DNA using the immunoSEQ Assay, a bias-controlled multiplex PCR. Per the authors' processing: Nucleated cell counts per sample were estimated from amplification of reference gene primers within the assay. To quantify the absolute abundance of each unique TCRbeta CDR3 rearrangement, sequence reads were collapsed and filtered. For each sample, productive Simpson clonality was calculated by taking the square root of Simpson's diversity index across productive rearrangements. TCRdb limited this immuneACCESS table to in-frame rearrangements with V and J called. A share of clones is missing; checked studies link under half to unresolved V genes, and the rest is unexplained. V and J calls and clone size are those listed in that table; D and trimming were worked out from the DNA. Present in this sample are over 150,000 clones, more than 75% of which were seen just once. The top ten hold more than 6.5% of the sample.

For this clone: Its antigen remains undetermined. Base quality data are lacking; no much larger clone is found one base away.

One collaborating source in Seattle enrolled patients while the patients were actively infected and followed the patients over time throughout the course of disease. The collaborating institutions used their own protocols to collect whole blood in K2EDTA tubes. For TCRbeta analysis, collaborator samples were shipped as frozen whole blood, as isolated PBMCs, or as DNA extracted from either sample type. The receptor was isolated from a woman in her sixties or seventies with COVID-19, enrolled during active disease. Input material: peripheral blood.

The nucleotide sequence reads TGTGCCATCAGTGACACGGCGGATGGCTACACCTTC. It specifies CAISDTADGYTF. The rearranged segments are TRBV10-3 and TRBJ1-2; too little of a D gene remains to name it. V is cut by 3 bases and J by 6 bases, and the space between the germline ends is 8 bases. For CDR1 and CDR2, the germline V gene lists ENHRY and SYGVKD. The CDR3, cysteine through phenylalanine, is 12 amino acids long. Of all the DNA, just the CDR3 is kept, 36 bases in frame from base 1.